Listed here are 8 T cell receptor beta chains from one sample, sequenced in a study of T cell repertoires in aging, cancer and after chemotherapy. Rearranged V-D-J TRB sequences were amplified with a mixed TRB-A/B primer pool. In TCRdb, the multiplex PCR reads were re-called with MiXCR into one record per CDR3 protein. The table records approximately 6,400 distinct CDR3 sequences, around 38% of them present only once. Peripheral blood genomic DNA, not sorted cells or RNA, was the template. Sequencing was performed on blood. Every receptor here comes from a human donor in good health.

This clonotype turned up a few times. The rearrangement uses TRBV19 and TRBJ1-1, with D hard to call. Trimming stripped 8 bases from V and 2 bases from J, with 12 bases between. The CDR3 has 13 residues. Germline-derived CDR1 and CDR2 are LNHDA and SQIVND (reference sequence). CDR3 DNA sequence: TGTGCCAGTGGAGAATTGGACAACACTGAAGCTTTCTTT. Protein: CASGELDNTEAFF.

This clonotype was seen a few times. The chain has TRBV5-4 and TRBJ1-4, with 8 positions matching TRBD1. The V segment lost 4 bases and the J segment 7 bases; nucleotides outside the gene matches: 9. Germline-derived CDR1 and CDR2 are SGHNT and YYREEE (reference sequence). The CDR3 spans 15 residues. CDR3 DNA: TGTGCCAGCAGCGCCCGACAGGGGAGGAGTGAAAAACTGTTTTTT. This encodes CASSARQGRSEKLFF.

This clonotype is judged medium-sized. The rearrangement links TRBV29-1 to TRBJ2-2; 11 positions agree with TRBD2. The CDR3 covers 16 residues. J lost 0 bases, V lost 7 bases, and 7 bases had no gene match. Germline loops: CDR1 SQVTM, CDR2 ANQGSEA. The CDR3 is CSASTSGATNTGELFF. The CDR3, as DNA: TGCAGCGCCTCGACTAGCGGGGCGACGAACACCGGGGAGCTGTTTTTT.

This CDR3 reads CAISGQGDLMDEQYF. Written as DNA, the CDR3 is TGTGCCATCAGTGGACAGGGAGATCTCATGGACGAGCAGTACTTC. J is TRBJ2-7 and V is TRBV10-3; 7 bases match TRBD1. V gave up 4 bases and J gave up 5 bases; unmatched junction bases: 11. CDR1 and CDR2 from the germline V gene are ENHRY and SYGVKD. The CDR3 sequence is 15 residues long.

This clonotype was counted a few times. The chain has TRBV6-6 and TRBJ2-1; TRBD1 agrees at 8 bases. V lost 5 bases, J lost 8 bases, and 11 bases stayed unmatched. There are 15 residues in the CDR3. Germline CDR1 reads MNHNY; CDR2 reads SVGAGI (reference sequence). CDR3 sequence reads: CASSQPRGREDEQFF. CDR3 sequence (DNA): TGTGCCAGCAGTCAGCCCAGGGGGCGCGAGGATGAGCAGTTCTTC.

This clonotype has a handful of counts. This chain connects TRBV6-2 or TRBV6-3 to TRBJ2-2; weak D call: TRBD1 (5 bases). V lost 7 bases to trimming and J lost 5 bases, with 17 bases between them. There are 15 residues in the CDR3. The germline gives CDR1 MNHEY, CDR2 SVGEGT. This CDR3 reads CASKKGAIWTGELFF. Written as DNA, the CDR3 is TGTGCCAGCAAAAAAGGGGCTATCTGGACCGGGGAGCTGTTTTTT.

CDR3: CASSEPGTRTEAFF. CDR3 sequence (DNA): TGTGCCAGTAGTGAGCCGGGGACACGGACTGAAGCTTTCTTT. This chain uses TRBV19 with TRBJ1-1, with D possibly matching TRBD1 (6 bases). The CDR3 length is 14 residues. Looked up from germline, CDR1 is LNHDA and CDR2 is SQIVND (reference sequence). The germline V and J ends were trimmed by 5 bases and 5 bases, with 15 bases remaining between them.

This clonotype was seen only a few times. The CDR3 nucleotides are TGTGCCAGCAGACGCCGGACAGCGCCCTATGGCTACACCTTC. It is translated as CASRRRTAPYGYTF. This sequence joins TRBV6-5 and TRBJ1-2; D perhaps matches TRBD1 (6 bases). CDR3 length: 14 amino acids. Trimming took 6 bases from V and 4 from J, leaving 15 bases between them. Germline values: CDR1 MNHEY, CDR2 SVGAGI.